The rows below give T cell receptor beta chains drawn from one sample of a study of blood T cell repertoires in COVID-19. The method was immunoSEQ multiplex PCR; TCRdb's version includes in-frame clones alone and lacks a portion of them. The data contain over 45,000 clones, approximately 85% of them seen just once; the ten biggest clones take up roughly 7%. Source material: peripheral blood. The source is a man aged 35 to 55 with acute or convalescent COVID-19. The CDR3 runs from the conserved cysteine through the conserved F or W. Fields, in order: D gene, clone size, V gene, J gene, CDR3 DNA, CDR3 protein. A D gene is named only where the DNA matches it firmly. The listing skips clone size in some rows; elsewhere it reads once, few, many or a size class.

>TRBD1|once|TRBV6-5|TRBJ1-2
TGTGCCAGCAGTTACCACAACAGGGGATCCAACTATGGCTACACCTTC
CASSYHNRGSNYGYTF
>.|once|TRBV6-1|TRBJ2-1
TGTGCCAGCAGTGAAGCACGTGGAGGTTTTGTTCCCTACAATGAGCAGTTCTTC
CASSEARGGFVPYNEQFF
>.|once|TRBV18|TRBJ1-4
TGTGCCAGCTCTCCTACAGGGTCTATCGGACAATATCGACTGTTTTTT
CASSPTGSIGQYRLFF
>.|.|TRBV5-1|TRBJ1-2
TGCGCCAGCAGCTTGGTAGGGGTGGGCGGCTACACCTTC
CASSLVGVGGYTF
>TRBD1|.|TRBV15|TRBJ2-7
TGTGCCACCAGCAGAGGATCTGGGACAGTTCCCTTTTTGGACTTC
CATSRGSGTVPFLDF
>TRBD1|.|TRBV9|TRBJ2-5
TGTGCCAGCAGCGGACAGGGGAGTTACGGGGAGACCCAGTACTTC
CASSGQGSYGETQYF
>TRBD1|.|TRBV4-1|TRBJ1-2
TGCGCCAGCAGCCAAGTCTTCGGACAGGGGGCCGGTAACTATGGCTACACCTTC
CASSQVFGQGAGNYGYTF
>TRBD1|.|TRBV28|TRBJ1-3
TGTGCCAGCAGTCCCCGGGACAGGTCCTCTGGAAACACCATATATTTT
CASSPRDRSSGNTIYF
>.|.|TRBV7-2|TRBJ1-5
TGTGCCAGCAGCTTACTCACAGGTTTCGGTCAGCCCCAGCATTTT
CASSLLTGFGQPQHF
>TRBD1|.|TRBV5-5|TRBJ2-3
TGTGCCAGCAGAAACTACAGGGGAAGCACAGATACGCAGTATTTT
CASRNYRGSTDTQYF
>.|once|TRBV6-6|TRBJ1-1
TGTGCCAGCAGTTATGACATCCTCACTGAAGCTTTCTTT
CASSYDILTEAFF
>.|.|TRBV28|TRBJ1-2
TGTGCCAGCACTCTAGGCGGGGCCTATGGCTACACCTTC
CASTLGGAYGYTF
>.|.|TRBV2|TRBJ1-1
TGTGCCAGCAGTGCCGACAAGAACACTGAAGCTTTCTTT
CASSADKNTEAFF